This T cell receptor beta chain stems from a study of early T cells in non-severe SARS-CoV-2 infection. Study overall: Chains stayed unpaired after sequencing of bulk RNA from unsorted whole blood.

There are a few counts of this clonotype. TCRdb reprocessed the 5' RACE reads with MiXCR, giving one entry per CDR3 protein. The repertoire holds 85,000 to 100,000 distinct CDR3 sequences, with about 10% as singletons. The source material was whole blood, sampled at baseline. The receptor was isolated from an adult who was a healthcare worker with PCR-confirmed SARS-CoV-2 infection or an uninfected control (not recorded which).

CDR3 sequence: CASSLLGDTEAFF. For the CDR3, the DNA is TGTGCCAGCTCACTACTTGGTGACACTGAAGCTTTCTTT. V and J are TRBV18 and TRBJ1-1; D unresolved. CDR3 length: 13 residues. V lost 4 bases, J lost 3 bases, and 9 bases lay in between. Germline V gene data show CDR1 as KGHSH and CDR2 as LQKENI. Combining the CDR3 with reference TRBV18 and TRBJ1-1 gives the whole variable domain NAGVMQNPRHLVRRRGQEARLRCSPMKGHSHVYWYRQLPEEGLKFMVYLQKENIIDESGMPKERFSAEFPKEGPSILRIQQVVRGDSAAYFCASSLLGDTEAFFGQGTRLTVV.